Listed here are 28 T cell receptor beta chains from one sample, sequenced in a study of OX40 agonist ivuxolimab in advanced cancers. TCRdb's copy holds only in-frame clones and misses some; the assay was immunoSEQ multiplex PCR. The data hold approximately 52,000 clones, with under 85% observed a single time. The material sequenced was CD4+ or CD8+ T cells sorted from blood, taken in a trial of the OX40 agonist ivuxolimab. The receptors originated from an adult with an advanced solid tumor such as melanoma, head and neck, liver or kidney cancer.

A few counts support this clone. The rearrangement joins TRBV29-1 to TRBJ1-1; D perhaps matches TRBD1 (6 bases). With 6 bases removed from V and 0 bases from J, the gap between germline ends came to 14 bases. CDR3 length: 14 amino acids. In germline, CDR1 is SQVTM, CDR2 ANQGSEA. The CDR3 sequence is CSVRQGLMNTEAFF. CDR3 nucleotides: TGCAGCGTGCGGCAGGGGCTCATGAACACTGAAGCTTTCTTT. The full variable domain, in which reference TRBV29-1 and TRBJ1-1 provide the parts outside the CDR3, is SAVISQKPSRDICQRGTSLTIQCQVDSQVTMMFWYRQQPGQSLTLIATANQGSEATYESGFVIDKFPISRPNLTFSTLTVSNMSPEDSSIYLCSVRQGLMNTEAFFGQGTRLTVV.

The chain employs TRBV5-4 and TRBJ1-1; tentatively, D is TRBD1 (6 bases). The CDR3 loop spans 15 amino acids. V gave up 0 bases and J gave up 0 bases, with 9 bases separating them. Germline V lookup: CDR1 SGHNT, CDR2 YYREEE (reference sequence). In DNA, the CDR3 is TGTGCCAGCAGCTTGGGAGGGGACATGAACACTGAAGCTTTCTTT. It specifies CASSLGGDMNTEAFF.

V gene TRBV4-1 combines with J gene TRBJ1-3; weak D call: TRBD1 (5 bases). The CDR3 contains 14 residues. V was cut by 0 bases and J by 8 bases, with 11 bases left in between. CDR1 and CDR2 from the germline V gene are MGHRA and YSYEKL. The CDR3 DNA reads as TGCGCCAGCAGCCAAGAACCAGTGGGGGACACCATATATTTT. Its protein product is CASSQEPVGDTIYF.

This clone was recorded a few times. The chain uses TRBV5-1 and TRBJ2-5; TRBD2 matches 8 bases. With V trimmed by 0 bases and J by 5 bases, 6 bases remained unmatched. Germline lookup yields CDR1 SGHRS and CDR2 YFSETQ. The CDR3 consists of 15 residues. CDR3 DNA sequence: TGCGCCAGCAGCTTGGCAGCGGGGGATGGGGAGACCCAGTACTTC. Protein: CASSLAAGDGETQYF.

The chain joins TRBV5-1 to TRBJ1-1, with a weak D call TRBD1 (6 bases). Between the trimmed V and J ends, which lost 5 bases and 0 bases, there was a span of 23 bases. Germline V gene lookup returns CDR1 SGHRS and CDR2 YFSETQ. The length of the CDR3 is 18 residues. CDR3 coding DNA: TGCGCCAGCAGGGGAAGTTCTGGGGGCTACAGTTTGAACACTGAAGCTTTCTTT. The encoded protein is CASRGSSGGYSLNTEAFF.

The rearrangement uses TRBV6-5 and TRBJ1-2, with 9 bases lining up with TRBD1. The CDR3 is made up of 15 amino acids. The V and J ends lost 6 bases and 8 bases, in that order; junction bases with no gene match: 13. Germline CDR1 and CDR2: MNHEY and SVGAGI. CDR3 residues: CASSPRQGDPRGYTF. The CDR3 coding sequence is TGTGCCAGCAGCCCCAGACAGGGGGACCCTCGGGGCTACACCTTC.

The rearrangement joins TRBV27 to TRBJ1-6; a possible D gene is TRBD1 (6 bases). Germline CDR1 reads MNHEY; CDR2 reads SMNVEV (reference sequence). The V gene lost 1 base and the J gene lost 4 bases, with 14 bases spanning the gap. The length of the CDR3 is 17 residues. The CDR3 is CASSLYGGPTYNSPLHF. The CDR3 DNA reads TGTGCCAGCAGTTTATACGGGGGGCCTACATATAATTCACCCCTCCACTTT.

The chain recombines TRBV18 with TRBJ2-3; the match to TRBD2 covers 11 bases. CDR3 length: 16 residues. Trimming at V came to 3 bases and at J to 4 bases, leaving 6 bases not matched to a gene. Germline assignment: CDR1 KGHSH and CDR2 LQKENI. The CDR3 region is CASSPIGTSGPDTQYF. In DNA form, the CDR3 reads TGTGCCAGCTCACCGATAGGGACTAGCGGTCCAGATACGCAGTATTTT.

CDR3 loop: CASSPEAGGHSYNEQFF. The DNA for the CDR3 is TGTGCCAGCAGCCCCGAAGCGGGGGGGCATTCGTACAATGAGCAGTTCTTC. The rearrangement joins TRBV7-3 to TRBJ2-1; TRBD2 matches 10 bases. This CDR3 is built from 17 residues. With V trimmed by 5 bases and J by 4 bases, 11 bases remained unmatched. Germline V gives CDR1 SGHTA, CDR2 FQGTGA.

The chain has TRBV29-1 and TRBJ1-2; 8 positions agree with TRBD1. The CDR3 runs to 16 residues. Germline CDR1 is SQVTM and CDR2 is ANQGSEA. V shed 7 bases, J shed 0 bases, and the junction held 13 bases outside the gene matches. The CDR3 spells CSAREAGGLPNYGYTF. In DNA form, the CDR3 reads TGCAGCGCCCGGGAGGCAGGGGGCCTTCCTAACTATGGCTACACCTTC.

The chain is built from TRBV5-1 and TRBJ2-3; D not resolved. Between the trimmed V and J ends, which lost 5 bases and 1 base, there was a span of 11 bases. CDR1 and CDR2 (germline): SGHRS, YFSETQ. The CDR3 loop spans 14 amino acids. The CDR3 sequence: CASRGTSGTDTQYF. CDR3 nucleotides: TGCGCCAGCAGGGGCACCTCGGGCACAGATACGCAGTATTTT.

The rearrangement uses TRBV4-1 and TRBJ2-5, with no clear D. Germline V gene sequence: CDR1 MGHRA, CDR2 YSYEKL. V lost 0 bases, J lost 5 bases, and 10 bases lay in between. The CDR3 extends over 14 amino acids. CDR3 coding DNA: TGCGCCAGCAGCCAAGATGGGCTAGACGAGACCCAGTACTTC. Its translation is CASSQDGLDETQYF.

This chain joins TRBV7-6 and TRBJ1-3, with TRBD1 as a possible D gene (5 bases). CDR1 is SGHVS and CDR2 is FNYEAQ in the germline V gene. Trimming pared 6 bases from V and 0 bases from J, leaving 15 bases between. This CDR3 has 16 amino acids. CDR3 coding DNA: TGTGCCAGCAGTGCGTTGGGGGGGTTCTCTGGAAACACCATATATTTT. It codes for CASSALGGFSGNTIYF.

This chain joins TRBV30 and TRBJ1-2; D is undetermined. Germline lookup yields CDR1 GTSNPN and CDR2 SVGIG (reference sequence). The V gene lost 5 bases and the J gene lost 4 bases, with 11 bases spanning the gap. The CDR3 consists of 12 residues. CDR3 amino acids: CAWAGTAYGYTF. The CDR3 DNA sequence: TGTGCCTGGGCGGGAACAGCCTATGGCTACACCTTC. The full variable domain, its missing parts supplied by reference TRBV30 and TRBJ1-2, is SQTIHQWPATLVQPVGSPLSLECTVEGTSNPNLYWYRQAAGRGLQLLFYSVGIGQISSEVPQNLSASRPQDRQFILSSKKLLLSDSGFYLCAWAGTAYGYTFGSGTRLTVV.

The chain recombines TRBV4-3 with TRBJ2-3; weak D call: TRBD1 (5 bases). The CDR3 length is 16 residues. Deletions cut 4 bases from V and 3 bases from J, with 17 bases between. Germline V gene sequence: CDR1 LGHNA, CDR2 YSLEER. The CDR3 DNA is TGCGCCAGCAGCCCTCAGGTGGGGCAACCAACAGATACGCAGTATTTT. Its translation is CASSPQVGQPTDTQYF.

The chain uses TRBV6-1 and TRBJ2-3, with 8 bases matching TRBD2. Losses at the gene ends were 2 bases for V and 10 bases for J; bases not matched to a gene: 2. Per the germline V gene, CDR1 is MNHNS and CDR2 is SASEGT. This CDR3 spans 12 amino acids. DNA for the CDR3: TGTGCCAGCAGTGAATCGGGGGGGCCGCAGTATTTT. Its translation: CASSESGGPQYF.

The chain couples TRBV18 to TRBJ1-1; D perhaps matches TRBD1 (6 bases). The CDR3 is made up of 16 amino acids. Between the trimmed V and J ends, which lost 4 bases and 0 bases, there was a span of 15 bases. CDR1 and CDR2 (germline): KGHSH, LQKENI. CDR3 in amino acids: CASSREVGQLNTEAFF. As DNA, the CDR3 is TGTGCCAGCTCACGAGAGGTCGGACAGTTGAACACTGAAGCTTTCTTT.

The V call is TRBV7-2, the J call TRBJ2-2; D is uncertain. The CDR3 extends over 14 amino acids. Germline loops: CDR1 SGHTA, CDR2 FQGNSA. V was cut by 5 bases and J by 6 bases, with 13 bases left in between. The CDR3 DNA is TGTGCCAGCAGCCTATCGCGCCCTGCCGGGGAGCTGTTTTTT. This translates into CASSLSRPAGELFF.

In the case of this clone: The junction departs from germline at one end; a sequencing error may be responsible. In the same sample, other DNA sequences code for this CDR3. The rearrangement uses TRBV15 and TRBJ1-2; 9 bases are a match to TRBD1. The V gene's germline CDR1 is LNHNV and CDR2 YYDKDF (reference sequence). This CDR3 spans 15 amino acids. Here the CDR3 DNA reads TGTGCCACCAGCAGGGGGGACAGGGCTAACTATGGTTACACCTTC. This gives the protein CATSRGDRANYGYTF.

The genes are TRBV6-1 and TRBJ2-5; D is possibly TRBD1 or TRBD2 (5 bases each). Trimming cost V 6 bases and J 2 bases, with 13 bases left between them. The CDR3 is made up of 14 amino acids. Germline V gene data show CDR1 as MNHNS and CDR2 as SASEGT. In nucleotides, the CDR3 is TGTGCCAGCAGGGGGACGGTTAAACAAGAGACCCAGTACTTC. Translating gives CASRGTVKQETQYF.

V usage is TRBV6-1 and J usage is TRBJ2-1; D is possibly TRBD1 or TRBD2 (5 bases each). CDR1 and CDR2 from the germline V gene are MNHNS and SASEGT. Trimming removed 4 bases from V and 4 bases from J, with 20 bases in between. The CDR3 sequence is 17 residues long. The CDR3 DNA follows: TGTGCCAGCAGTGGTACGACTTTTAGGGACCTATACAATGAGCAGTTCTTC. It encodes CASSGTTFRDLYNEQFF.

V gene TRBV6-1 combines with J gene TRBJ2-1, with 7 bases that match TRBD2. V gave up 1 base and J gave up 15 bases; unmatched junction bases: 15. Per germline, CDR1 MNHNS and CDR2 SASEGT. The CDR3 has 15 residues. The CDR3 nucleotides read TGTGCCAGCAGTGAAGTCTGGACTAGTCGAATCTGGCTGTTCTTC. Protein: CASSEVWTSRIWLFF.

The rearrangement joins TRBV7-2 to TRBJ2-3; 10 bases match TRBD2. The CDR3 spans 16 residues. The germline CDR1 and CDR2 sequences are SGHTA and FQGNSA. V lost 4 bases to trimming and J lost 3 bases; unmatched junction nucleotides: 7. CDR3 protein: CASSWSGGATTDTQYF. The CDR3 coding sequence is TGTGCCAGCAGCTGGAGCGGGGGGGCCACGACAGATACGCAGTATTTT.

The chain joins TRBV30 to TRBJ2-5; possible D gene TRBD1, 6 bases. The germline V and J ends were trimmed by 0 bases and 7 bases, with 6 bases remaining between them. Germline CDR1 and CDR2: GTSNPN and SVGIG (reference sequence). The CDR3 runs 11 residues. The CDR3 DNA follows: TGTGCCTGGAGTGTACAGGGGACCCAGTACTTC. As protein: CAWSVQGTQYF.

The DNA for the CDR3 is TGTGCCAGCAGTTTCCAAAAAAACACTGAAGCTTTCTTT. Translated, it gives CASSFQKNTEAFF. The chain links TRBV6-1 to TRBJ1-1; D remains ambiguous. V lost 5 bases and J 2 bases, leaving 9 bases between the germline ends. The length of the CDR3 is 13 residues. The germline V gene has CDR1 MNHNS and CDR2 SASEGT.

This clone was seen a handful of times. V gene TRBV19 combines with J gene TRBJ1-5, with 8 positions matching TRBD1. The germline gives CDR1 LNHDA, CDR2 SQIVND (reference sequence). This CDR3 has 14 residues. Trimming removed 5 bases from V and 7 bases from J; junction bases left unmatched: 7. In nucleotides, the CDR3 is TGTGCCAGTAGTGACCGACAGGGGCCACAGCCCCAGCATTTT. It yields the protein CASSDRQGPQPQHF.

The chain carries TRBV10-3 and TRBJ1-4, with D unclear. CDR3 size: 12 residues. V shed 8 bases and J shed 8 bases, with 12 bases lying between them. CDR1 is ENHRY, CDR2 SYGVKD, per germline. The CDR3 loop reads CAISVGTEKLFF. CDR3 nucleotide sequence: TGTGCCATCTCGGTGGGTACCGAAAAACTGTTTTTT.

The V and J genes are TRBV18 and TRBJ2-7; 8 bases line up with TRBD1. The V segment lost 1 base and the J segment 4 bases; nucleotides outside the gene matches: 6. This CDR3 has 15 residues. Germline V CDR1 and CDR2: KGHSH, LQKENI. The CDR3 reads CASSPQGQAVYEQYF. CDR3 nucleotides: TGTGCCAGCTCACCACAGGGACAGGCCGTATACGAGCAGTACTTC.